This T cell receptor beta chain was obtained from a study of OX40 agonist ivuxolimab in advanced cancers. The data were produced by immunoSEQ multiplex PCR, yet TCRdb's version contains in-frame clones alone and is incomplete. The top ten hold roughly 10% of the sample, which has under 80,000 clones, 92% seen once. About this clone itself: Its antigen remains unidentified.

Peripheral blood came from all dose cohorts at three timepoints. Study results and limitations: There was clonal expansion of CD4+ and CD8+ blood T cells by week 6 at 0.1 to 3.0 mg/kg. Clonal expansion in partial responders at 0.1-3.0 mg/kg ranked among the lowest.

CDR3 length: 11 amino acids. The V gene is TRBV23-1, the J gene TRBJ1-5; D gene unclear. TRBV23-1 is known as an ORF, though its function is uncertain. Source: CD4+ or CD8+ T cells sorted from blood, taken in a trial of the OX40 agonist ivuxolimab. The TCR sequence derives from an adult with an advanced solid tumor such as melanoma, head and neck, liver or kidney cancer. Here the CDR3 DNA reads TGCTGCGGCTTAGAGAGGCAGCCCCAGCATTTT. Amino acid sequence: CCGLERQPQHF.